This T cell receptor beta chain was captured in a study of blood T cell repertoires in COVID-19. Study as a whole: COVID-19 samples collected from the United States, Italy and Spain covered acute and convalescent phases. Sample material is recorded as cDNA or gDNA derived from T cells, B-cell-depleted T cells, or PBMCs.

Methods used by the authors: Nucleated cell counts were estimated from reference gene primer amplification. Profiling relied on immunoSEQ multiplex PCR, and the TCRdb table lists in-frame clones only, not all of them. From that table come the V and J calls and clone size; the DNA was used to work out D and trimming. The sample lists about 120,000 clones, less than 90% seen once, with 2% to 2.5% in the top ten. The germline gives CDR1 SNHLY, CDR2 FYNNEI. The V gene lost 5 bases and the J gene lost 2 bases, with 4 bases spanning the gap. The CDR3 is 11 residues long. This sequence originates from a man aged 30-40 years with acute or convalescent COVID-19. The sequenced sample consisted of peripheral blood. The chain has TRBV2 and TRBJ2-7; D ambiguous. The CDR3 nucleotides are TGTGCCAGCAGTCTAACCTACGAGCAGTACTTC. This codes for CASSLTYEQYF.